This T cell receptor (beta chain) is from a study of regulatory T cells in long-lasting Graves disease. Study conclusions and caveats: TRBV28, TRBJ1-2 and TRBJ2-5 were segments that persistent disease favored.

Arm-PCR of CDR3 regions and iRepertoire HTBI primers were the basis on which TCR beta libraries were built. As processed by the authors: Gene usage covered 62 TRBV and some 13 TRBJ segments. MiXCR, applied by TCRdb to the multiplex PCR reads, yields one record per CDR3 protein. Clone size and V and J calls follow TCRdb, not the original study. The profile shows hundreds of thousands of distinct CDR3 sequences, 16% of them singletons. Time point specified: newly diagnosed GD, antithyroid drugs for less than 3 months. Extracted RNA from PBMCs served as the source of the TCR library. This CDR3 region has 14 residues. V dropped 6 bases and J dropped 0; count of bases not matched to a gene: 4. The germline CDR1 and CDR2 sequences are SQVTM and ANQGSEA. A remark on this clonotype: Its antigen remains unidentified.

This sample was also put to use in a study of T cells in Graves' hyperthyroidism and ophthalmopathy.

The chain uses TRBV29-1 and TRBJ1-3, with 8 bases that match TRBD1. The input for sequencing was peripheral blood mononuclear cells (PBMCs), taken at new diagnosis, from a patient treated with antithyroid drugs. This receptor was identified in a man aged 40-49 years with Graves disease. CDR3 sequence reads: CSVSGGNSGNTIYF. In nucleotides, the CDR3 is TGCAGCGTGTCAGGGGGCAACTCTGGAAACACCATATATTTT.